Listed below are T cell receptor beta chains from one sample, sequenced in a study of monozygotic twins with inflammatory bowel disease. TCRdb re-called the 5' RACE reads and catalogs CDR3 proteins one per entry, DNA excluded. Here the sample table reports a few hundred thousand distinct CDR3 sequences. The specimen was blood. The receptor set was obtained from a human donor with ulcerative colitis or Crohn's disease, or a healthy co-twin of an affected twin (not recorded which). The CDR3 runs from the conserved cysteine through the conserved F or W. Size tells how often a clone was seen (once, few, many) or the class of an expanded clone, and some rows leave it out.

j_call clone_size cdr3_length v_call cdr3_aa
TRBJ1-1 . 15 TRBV6-5 CASSSGATTNTEAFF
TRBJ1-5 . 16 TRBV6-2/TRBV6-3 CASSYTPAVAKVPQHF
TRBJ2-1 . 16 TRBV7-2 CASRITRGRLVNEQFF
TRBJ1-3 . 19 TRBV20-1 CSARTPIGTGAVVGNTIYF
TRBJ1-1 . 14 TRBV5-1 CASSWTDTNTEAFF
TRBJ2-1 . 17 TRBV9 CASSARLGGGAVDEQFF
TRBJ1-4 . 15 TRBV5-5 CASSVQSTTNEKLFF
TRBJ1-5 . 15 TRBV18 CASSLSQYSNQPQHF
TRBJ1-1 . 14 TRBV5-1 CASSFGTENTEAFF
TRBJ1-5 . 14 TRBV7-8 CASSLHGGYQPQHF
TRBJ2-6 . 15 TRBV20-1 CSAPILRAGANVLTF
TRBJ1-2 . 14 TRBV20-1 CSAERQGPNYGYTF
TRBJ2-3 . 17 TRBV20-1 CSASASGGAGSTDTQYF
TRBJ1-6 . 14 TRBV15 CATSPGLINSPLHF
TRBJ2-1 . 18 TRBV5-1 CASSPTSGLAGAYNEQFF
TRBJ1-1 . 13 TRBV15 CATSKTWDTEAFF
TRBJ1-1 . 13 TRBV18 CASSPTGTAEAFF
TRBJ1-1 medium-sized 18 TRBV5-6 CASSLFGVSLFANTEAFF
TRBJ1-5 . 15 TRBV6-1 CASSESAGWDQPQHF
TRBJ1-1 . 17 TRBV12-3/TRBV12-4 CASSQYQGSEMNTEAFF
TRBJ2-1 . 16 TRBV24-1 CATSPMGGSSYNEQFF
TRBJ2-2 . 18 TRBV4-1 CASSQDFPGQLNTGELFF
TRBJ2-1 . 17 TRBV7-9 CASSDSPGQGLYNEQFF
TRBJ1-2 . 13 TRBV18 CASSPGQPYGYTF
TRBJ1-2 . 12 TRBV29-1 CSVGGTGGGYTF
TRBJ2-7 . 15 TRBV10-2 CASSESAGTGYEQYF
TRBJ2-2 . 15 TRBV5-1 CASSFRDGLTGELFF
TRBJ1-2 . 15 TRBV4-1 CASSQELDKNYGYTF
TRBJ2-2 . 15 TRBV12-3/TRBV12-4 CASSLRQGDTGELFF
TRBJ2-7 . 16 TRBV20-1 CSALIPLGGGAGEQYF
TRBJ2-7 . 13 TRBV18 CASSPQRTGEQYF
TRBJ2-1 . 18 TRBV11-1 CASSTPRGTSGGLRVQFF
TRBJ2-7 . 14 TRBV5-1 CASSPGTETYEQYF
TRBJ1-2 . 15 TRBV5-1 CASSPGGDINYGYTF
TRBJ1-5 . 13 TRBV20-1 CSARSSPVQPQHF
TRBJ2-4 . 14 TRBV12-3/TRBV12-4 CASSFLLRANIQYF
TRBJ2-4 . 14 TRBV5-1 CASSTDLAKNIQYF
TRBJ2-2 . 16 TRBV2 CASRSTGTGVAGELFF
TRBJ2-5 . 13 TRBV12-3/TRBV12-4 CASSFTSRETQYF
TRBJ1-2 . 14 TRBV20-1 CSARDRAGGDGYTF
TRBJ1-5 . 15 TRBV5-5 CASSPDPKTSQPQHF
TRBJ2-5 . 17 TRBV7-2 CASSPSPLGVYQETQYF
TRBJ1-3 . 16 TRBV18 CASSQEVKTSGNTIYF
TRBJ2-3 . 15 TRBV6-5 CASSNLGGHTDTQYF
TRBJ1-5 . 19 TRBV20-1 CSARQLDGTGSYSNQPQHF
TRBJ2-1 . 13 TRBV5-1 CASSLARNNEQFF
TRBJ2-3 . 13 TRBV19 CASSILSADTQYF
TRBJ2-5 . 15 TRBV3-1 CASSHATGMKKTQYF
TRBJ1-1 . 14 TRBV6-1 CASSPWETPVRAFF
TRBJ2-7 . 16 TRBV4-1 CASSLYAGTAGFEQYF
TRBJ1-1 . 12 TRBV6-1 CASSEAYTEAFF
TRBJ1-6 . 13 TRBV6-6 CASCWTGNSPLHF
TRBJ1-1 . 15 TRBV12-3/TRBV12-4 CASITGGSGDTEAFF
TRBJ1-2 . 15 TRBV15 CATSRDLSGAYGYTF
TRBJ1-5 . 15 TRBV20-1 CSATSGGLGNQPQHF
TRBJ2-5 . 12 TRBV29-1 CSVRGPQETQYF
TRBJ2-2 . 15 TRBV12-3/TRBV12-4 CASSSRQGGTGELFF
TRBJ2-3 . 17 TRBV19 CASSTRSTGLSTDTQYF